This passage covers 23 T cell receptor beta chains from one sample sequenced in a study of immune evolution from preneoplasia to lung adenocarcinoma. Method: immunoSEQ multiplex PCR; TCRdb's copy keeps in-frame clones and lacks some. The sample comprises several thousand clones, 80% to 90% of which are singletons, and roughly 2.5% rests with the top ten. What was sequenced was FFPE atypical adenomatous hyperplasia tissue from the lung. The subset is: atypical adenomatous hyperplasia (AAH), lung preneoplasia. The origin of the receptors is a person in their 70s with lung adenocarcinoma.

The V and J genes are TRBV7-9 and TRBJ2-7; 9 bases line up with TRBD1. Unmatched junction bases numbered 4, after V lost 4 bases and J lost 0 bases. Per the germline V gene, CDR1 is SEHNR and CDR2 is FQNEAQ (reference sequence). CDR3 length: 15 amino acids. This CDR3 is CASSSWTGVSYEQYF. CDR3 bases: TGTGCCAGCAGCTCTTGGACAGGGGTCTCCTACGAGCAGTACTTC.

The rearrangement links TRBV5-1 to TRBJ2-4; 8 bases are a match to TRBD2. The CDR3 is 15 residues long. V gave up 4 bases and J gave up 5 bases; unmatched junction bases: 8. The germline CDR1 and CDR2 sequences are SGHRS and YFSETQ. The CDR3 loop reads CASSPGGGPQNIQYF. CDR3 in DNA: TGCGCCAGCAGCCCGGGGGGGGGACCCCAAAACATTCAGTACTTC.

The chain uses TRBV7-9 and TRBJ1-2, with a tentative D call TRBD1 (6 bases). CDR3 size: 16 residues. V lost 6 bases and J 4 bases, leaving 21 bases between the germline ends. Germline V lookup: CDR1 SEHNR, CDR2 FQNEAQ (reference sequence). CDR3 residues: CASSFWSKVRGYGYTF. The CDR3 DNA is TGTGCCAGCAGTTTCTGGTCAAAAGTCAGGGGCTATGGCTACACCTTC. Supplemented by reference TRBV7-9 and TRBJ1-2, the full variable domain reads DTGVSQNPRHKITKRGQNVTFRCDPISEHNRLYWYRQTLGQGPEFLTYFQNEAQLEKSRLLSDRFSAERPKGSFSTLEIQRTEQGDSAMYLCASSFWSKVRGYGYTFGSGTRLTVV.

The chain joins TRBV28 to TRBJ2-5; D may be TRBD2 (5 bases). CDR3 length: 14 residues. The V end was cut by 3 bases, the J end by 5 bases, with 13 bases between. Germline lookup yields CDR1 MDHEN and CDR2 SYDVKM. Here the CDR3 DNA reads TGTGCCAGCAGTTTTTCCCTAGCCCCTGAGACCCAGTACTTC. Its protein is CASSFSLAPETQYF.

The chain couples TRBV7-3 to TRBJ2-1; D not certain. Trimming took 5 bases from V and 0 from J, leaving 8 bases between them. This CDR3 spans 14 amino acids. The germline V gene encodes CDR1 SGHTA and CDR2 FQGTGA. CDR3 coding DNA: TGTGCCAGCAGCCCAGACGGCTCCTACAATGAGCAGTTCTTC. Translated, it gives CASSPDGSYNEQFF.

This chain connects TRBV6-1 to TRBJ2-7; D not resolved. The germline V and J ends were trimmed by 2 bases and 6 bases, with 11 bases remaining between them. This CDR3 has 13 residues. In germline, CDR1 is MNHNS, CDR2 SASEGT. CDR3 sequence reads: CASSESGRTEQYF. DNA for the CDR3: TGTGCCAGCAGTGAATCTGGCAGGACCGAGCAGTACTTC.

The chain joins TRBV10-3 to TRBJ1-2; 7 bases fit TRBD1. CDR1 and CDR2 from the germline V gene are ENHRY and SYGVKD. The CDR3 loop spans 17 amino acids. With 0 bases clipped from V and 1 base from J, the junction kept 8 bases outside the gene matches. Here the CDR3 DNA reads TGTGCCATCAGTGAGTCCCCCGGACAGGCTGGTAACTATGGCTACACCTTC. Its protein is CAISESPGQAGNYGYTF.

This clone has only one observation. The gene calls are TRBV6-5 and TRBJ2-1; 8 bases line up with TRBD1. From germline, CDR1 is MNHEY and CDR2 SVGAGI. The CDR3 loop spans 13 amino acids. V was pared by 6 bases and J by 9 bases, with 7 bases of the junction left unmatched. The CDR3 spells CASRLGTGGEQFF. DNA of the CDR3: TGTGCCAGCAGACTTGGGACAGGCGGTGAGCAGTTCTTC.

The chain couples TRBV11-3 to TRBJ2-7; D tentatively fits TRBD1 or TRBD2 (5 bases each). The germline gives CDR1 SGHNT, CDR2 YENEEA. Trimming took off 1 base at V and 3 bases at J, with 13 bases between the two ends. The CDR3 consists of 15 residues. CDR3 sequence reads: CASSLGVSGLYEQYF. DNA for the CDR3: TGTGCCAGCAGCTTAGGCGTCTCGGGGCTCTACGAGCAGTACTTC.

The chain has TRBV5-1 and TRBJ2-5, with unresolved D. V was cut by 6 bases and J by 2 bases, with 17 bases left in between. The germline CDR1 and CDR2 sequences are SGHRS and YFSETQ. This CDR3 spans 15 amino acids. Written as DNA, the CDR3 is TGCGCCAGCACCAAGGACGGAGATTTACAAGAGACCCAGTACTTC. Translation gives CASTKDGDLQETQYF.

V usage is TRBV6-6 and J usage is TRBJ2-7, with no clear D. The CDR3 has 15 amino acids. The V and J ends lost 5 bases and 5 bases respectively, with 19 bases between them. Germline V gene lookup returns CDR1 MNHNY and CDR2 SVGAGI (reference sequence). CDR3 sequence (DNA): TGTGCCAGCAGTACCCTCGGGTCTGCTTTGGACGAGCAGTACTTC. The encoded protein is CASSTLGSALDEQYF.

The rearrangement joins TRBV7-2 to TRBJ2-7, with D tentatively TRBD1 or TRBD2 (5 bases each). Germline-derived CDR1 and CDR2 are SGHTA and FQGNSA. The CDR3 loop spans 14 amino acids. Trimming stripped 3 bases from V and 2 bases from J, with 11 bases between. The CDR3 sequence is CASSLAGAPYEQYF. The CDR3 DNA reads TGTGCCAGCAGCTTGGCCGGGGCCCCCTACGAGCAGTACTTC.

This sequence joins TRBV11-3 and TRBJ1-1; TRBD1 matches 7 bases. The germline CDR1 and CDR2 sequences are SGHNT and YENEEA. The CDR3 has 15 amino acids. V lost 5 bases to trimming and J lost 1 base; unmatched junction nucleotides: 7. The CDR3 region is CASSTQGVSNTEAFF. The CDR3 nucleotides are TGTGCCAGCAGCACCCAGGGGGTTTCGAACACTGAAGCTTTCTTT.

The V and J genes are TRBV11-2 and TRBJ2-1; no firm D call. Germline V gene sequence: CDR1 SGHAT, CDR2 FQNNGV. Trimming pared 1 base from V and 13 bases from J, leaving 17 bases between. This CDR3 comprises 14 residues. For the CDR3, the DNA is TGTGCCAGCAGCTTAGTGGGGTCTAGGGCCCCCCAGTTCTTC. It is translated as CASSLVGSRAPQFF.

This clone has just a few counts. The chain uses TRBV5-1 and TRBJ2-1; 8 positions match TRBD1. Per the germline V gene, CDR1 is SGHRS and CDR2 is YFSETQ. This CDR3 has 15 amino acids. Unmatched junction bases numbered 6, after V lost 5 bases and J lost 2 bases. The CDR3 coding sequence is TGCGCCAGCAGGGAGACAGGGGACCCCTACAATGAGCAGTTCTTC. It specifies CASRETGDPYNEQFF.

The chain couples TRBV27 to TRBJ2-6, with D perhaps matching TRBD1 (5 bases). Germline V gene sequence: CDR1 MNHEY, CDR2 SMNVEV (reference sequence). V lost 5 bases, J lost 3 bases, and 11 bases lay in between. The CDR3 spans 15 residues. In DNA form, the CDR3 reads TGTGCCAGCAGTGTACAGGCTAGTGGGGCCAACGTCCTGACTTTC. Translating gives CASSVQASGANVLTF.

This clone was counted a single time. This rearrangement joins TRBV4-1 to TRBJ2-7, with D possibly being TRBD1 or TRBD2 (6 bases each). Germline loops: CDR1 MGHRA, CDR2 YSYEKL. V dropped 6 bases and J dropped 6 bases, with 18 bases sitting between them. This CDR3 region has 14 residues. CDR3 protein: CASSRGDPRAEQYF. The CDR3 DNA reads TGCGCCAGCAGTAGGGGGGACCCGAGGGCCGAGCAGTACTTC.

V usage is TRBV6-5 and J usage is TRBJ1-1, with TRBD1 identical over 8 bases. V was clipped by 0 bases and J by 9 bases; unmatched bases: 6. The CDR3 is 14 residues long. From germline, CDR1 is MNHEY and CDR2 SVGAGI. In nucleotides, the CDR3 is TGTGCCAGCAGTTACTCCAACAGGGGGGGGAAAGCTTTCTTT. Amino acids: CASSYSNRGGKAFF.

The chain carries TRBV2 and TRBJ2-4; 7 bases are a match to TRBD1. The CDR3 has 17 amino acids. Germline V gene sequence: CDR1 SNHLY, CDR2 FYNNEI. Trimming removed 2 bases from V and 0 bases from J; junction bases left unmatched: 7. CDR3 in DNA: TGTGCCAGCAGTGAAAATTGGGGACAGTCAGCCAAAAACATTCAGTACTTC. This codes for CASSENWGQSAKNIQYF. Supplemented by reference TRBV2 and TRBJ2-4, the full variable domain reads EPEVTQTPSHQVTQMGQEVILRCVPISNHLYFYWYRQILGQKVEFLVSFYNNEISEKSEIFDDQFSVERPDGSNFTLKIRSTKLEDSAMYFCASSENWGQSAKNIQYFGAGTRLSVL.

CDR3 loop: CSVEFDRRGNGYTF. CDR3 sequence (DNA): TGCAGCGTTGAGTTCGACAGGAGGGGCAATGGCTACACCTTC. The chain combines TRBV29-1 with TRBJ1-2; weak D call: TRBD1 (6 bases). V gave up 3 bases and J gave up 6 bases, with 17 bases separating them. This CDR3 is built from 14 residues. Per the germline V gene, CDR1 is SQVTM and CDR2 is ANQGSEA.

The chain is built from TRBV18 and TRBJ1-1, with D possibly being TRBD1 (6 bases). Trimming removed 3 bases at V and 4 bases at J, with 12 bases between. The germline V gene has CDR1 KGHSH and CDR2 LQKENI. The CDR3 contains 14 residues. As DNA, the CDR3 is TGTGCCAGCTCACCGCGACAGGCCGGCACTGAAGCTTTCTTT. As protein: CASSPRQAGTEAFF.

V gene TRBV5-5 combines with J gene TRBJ1-4; no firm D call. V was shortened by 2 bases and J by 3 bases, with 14 bases between the two germline ends. CDR3 length: 16 amino acids. Per germline, CDR1 SGHKS and CDR2 YYEKEE (reference sequence). DNA of the CDR3: TGTGCCAGCAGCTTCTTTTGGTTGGGTGCTAATGAAAAACTGTTTTTT. This translates into CASSFFWLGANEKLFF.

This chain joins TRBV14 and TRBJ2-2, with D unresolved. The CDR3 runs to 14 residues. The germline gives CDR1 SGHDN, CDR2 FVKESK. V shed 2 bases and J shed 4 bases, with 8 bases lying between them. CDR3 sequence (DNA): TGTGCCAGCAGCCAACACATTGTCACCGGGGAGCTGTTTTTT. It yields the protein CASSQHIVTGELFF.